This entry describes one T cell receptor (beta chain). Its antigen is as yet unknown. The time point was: peripheral blood 6 weeks after treatment start. Urothelial carcinoma, locally advanced or metastatic, affected the patients. Anywhere from 1 to 8 samples came from each patient, spanning pretreatment and on-treatment. Produced via immunoSEQ multiplex PCR; TCRdb's table is partial and in-frame only. The sample carries around 46,000 clones, approximately 90% recorded once. The sample originates from a study of PD-L1 blockade in urothelial cancer. Study at large: Men with urothelial cancer arising in the bladder made up most of the 29 patients.

The CDR3 runs 16 residues. V was clipped by 6 bases and J by 4 bases, with 21 bases between them. CDR1 is KGHSH, CDR2 LQKENI, per germline. Study results and limitations: The study found that durable-benefit patients expanded tumor-associated blood clones more at 3 weeks.

The clonotype comes from a man aged 60 to 69 with urothelial cancer. The sequencing used PBMCs, collected around atezolizumab (anti-PD-L1) treatment. This chain connects TRBV18 to TRBJ1-2; TRBD1 might be the D (5 bases). The CDR3 DNA sequence: TGTGCCAGCTCCTCTCTTGGGAGCGGGGGAGTCTATGGCTACACCTTC. Protein sequence: CASSSLGSGGVYGYTF.